This T cell receptor (beta chain) was observed in a study of response to subunit inactivated influenza vaccine. The germline V and J ends were trimmed by 5 bases and 4 bases, with 12 bases remaining between them. From germline, CDR1 is SEHNR and CDR2 FQNEAQ (reference sequence). This CDR3 spans 14 amino acids. TCRdb re-derived calls from the RT-PCR reads in MiXCR, one entry per CDR3 protein. The profile shows hundreds of thousands of distinct CDR3 sequences, around 11% of them singletons. This clonotype occurred many times. The data were also submitted as part of a second study, on T cells expressing NK-cell markers. As that report states: Beta-chain TCR cDNA was generated via 5'RACE template switching with UMIs. Sorted CD3+CD56+NKG2C+, CD3+CD56+NKG2C- and CD3+CD56-NKG2C+ T-cell subsets were beta-chain profiled. HCMV seropositivity characterized most of the eight sequenced donors, and seronegativity one. The authors applied an anti-gamma-delta TCR antibody in several experiments, and it restricted sorting to alpha-beta TCR T cells. Once again these clonotypes came out on top in the CD3+CD56-NKG2C+ fraction of several donors.

This receptor was taken from a man in his fifties or sixties who received an inactivated influenza vaccine. Material: PBMCs from blood, obtained on the day of vaccination. The J gene is TRBJ2-1, the V gene TRBV7-9; D perhaps matches TRBD2 (5 bases). CDR3 DNA: TGTGCCAGCAGCCCTGACGGCGGGTACAATGAGCAGTTCTTC. This codes for CASSPDGGYNEQFF.